This is a list of T cell receptor beta chains from one sample in a study of post-analysis software for immune sequencing data. TCRdb analysed the PCR reads with MiXCR anew, one entry per CDR3 protein. The sample contains some 890,000 distinct CDR3 sequences, 53% of which appear only once. The sequenced sample was blood. The receptors were gathered from a girl aged 5-17 years with multiple sclerosis. Each CDR3 is given with its conserved first and last residue. The order of the fields is J gene, D gene, clone size, V gene, CDR3 protein, CDR3 DNA. The D gene is left open where the match is weak. The size of a clone is reported for some rows only, either as once, few or many, or as a class for expanded clones.

TRBJ2-5	TRBD2	few	TRBV10-3	CAISVTGGETQYF	TGTGCCATCAGTGTAACGGGGGGAGAGACCCAGTACTTC
TRBJ1-2	.	.	TRBV6-5	CASSTRTVGGYTF	TGTGCCAGCAGTACACGGACGGTCGGCGGCTACACCTTC
TRBJ1-2	.	.	TRBV12-3/TRBV12-4	CASSPRGTAYGYTF	TGTGCCAGCAGTCCGCGGGGGACTGCTTATGGCTACACCTTC
TRBJ2-5	.	.	TRBV12-3/TRBV12-4	CASSGDGFNEQYF	TGTGCCAGCAGTGGTGACGGATTCAATGAGCAGTACTTC
TRBJ2-5	.	.	TRBV7-2	CASSLQQGSETQYF	TGTGCCAGCAGCCTCCAACAGGGATCGGAGACCCAGTACTTC
TRBJ2-5	TRBD2	.	TRBV12-5	CASGYGLATETQYF	TGTGCTAGTGGTTACGGACTAGCGACAGAGACCCAGTACTTC
TRBJ2-6	.	.	TRBV18	CASSPPGTNSGANVLTF	TGTGCCAGCTCCCCTCCTGGTACTAACTCTGGGGCCAACGTCCTGACTTTC
TRBJ2-1	.	.	TRBV11-1	CASSLGDWEQFF	TGTGCCAGCAGCTTAGGGGACTGGGAGCAGTTCTTC
TRBJ2-7	.	.	TRBV5-1	CASSRDISSYEQYF	TGCGCCAGCAGCCGGGACATTTCCTCCTACGAGCAGTACTTC
TRBJ2-7	TRBD1	.	TRBV27	CASSLDRGAEQYF	TGTGCCAGCAGTTTGGACAGGGGGGCCGAGCAGTACTTC
TRBJ2-7	.	.	TRBV2	CASSPNPQRHKSYEQYF	TGTGCCAGCAGTCCGAATCCGCAGCGTCACAAGTCCTACGAGCAGTACTTC
TRBJ2-5	TRBD1	.	TRBV29-1	CSVRQGFRETQYF	TGCAGCGTTCGACAGGGATTCCGAGAGACCCAGTACTTC
TRBJ2-6	TRBD1	few	TRBV7-3	CASSSTGSNSGANVLTF	TGTGCCAGCAGCTCGACAGGGTCCAACTCTGGGGCCAACGTCCTGACTTTC
TRBJ2-5	.	.	TRBV6-1	CASSGIRGETQYF	TGTGCCAGCAGTGGAATTCGGGGTGAGACCCAGTACTTC
TRBJ1-1	.	few	TRBV27	CASSSWDTEAFF	TGTGCCAGCAGTTCGTGGGACACTGAAGCTTTCTTT
TRBJ2-5	.	few	TRBV27	CASSRGLGETQYF	TGTGCCAGCAGTAGAGGACTGGGAGAGACCCAGTACTTC
TRBJ2-1	TRBD2	.	TRBV9	CASSDPSGLVDEQFF	TGTGCCAGCAGCGATCCTAGCGGGTTGGTAGATGAGCAGTTCTTC
TRBJ2-1	.	.	TRBV6-5	CASKEGYNEQFF	TGTGCCTCCAAGGAGGGCTACAATGAGCAGTTCTTC
TRBJ2-1	.	.	TRBV7-2	CASSFGNYNEQFF	TGTGCCAGCAGCTTTGGGAACTACAATGAGCAGTTCTTC
TRBJ1-2	.	few	TRBV20-1	CSANVGGYGYTF	TGCAGTGCTAACGTGGGGGGCTATGGCTACACCTTC
TRBJ1-4	.	.	TRBV5-1	CASRSTTNEKLFF	TGCGCCAGCCGATCTACAACTAATGAAAAACTGTTTTTT
TRBJ2-7	.	few	TRBV20-1	CSARGTDSYEQYF	TGCAGTGCTAGAGGGACGGACTCCTACGAGCAGTACTTC
TRBJ1-2	.	.	TRBV12-3/TRBV12-4	CASRSVQSPSNYGYTF	TGTGCCAGCAGGTCGGTCCAGAGTCCATCTAACTATGGCTACACCTTC
TRBJ2-5	.	few	TRBV6-6	CASRLPAGTQYF	TGTGCCAGCAGGTTACCGGCGGGGACCCAGTACTTC
TRBJ2-1	.	.	TRBV5-1	CASSLALRVGGEYNEQFF	TGCGCCAGCAGCTTGGCATTGCGGGTGGGGGGCGAGTACAATGAGCAGTTCTTC
TRBJ2-1	.	.	TRBV20-1	CSARVLQGGNEQFF	TGCAGTGCTAGAGTGTTGCAGGGGGGCAATGAGCAGTTCTTC
TRBJ2-1	TRBD2	.	TRBV9	CASSVEIRPTPSGEQFF	TGTGCCAGCAGCGTAGAGATAAGGCCCACCCCTAGCGGTGAGCAGTTCTTC
TRBJ2-7	.	few	TRBV5-6	CASIQGTVSYEQYF	TGTGCCAGCATCCAAGGGACGGTCTCCTACGAGCAGTACTTC
TRBJ2-1	.	.	TRBV20-1	CSARDAQRVLDEQFF	TGCAGTGCTAGAGATGCCCAGCGGGTGCTGGATGAGCAGTTCTTC
TRBJ2-1	.	few	TRBV29-1	CSVPRNSYNEQFF	TGCAGCGTTCCCCGTAACAGTTACAATGAGCAGTTCTTC
TRBJ2-7	TRBD1	.	TRBV6-5	CASSFGTGYSYEQYF	TGTGCCAGCAGTTTCGGGACAGGGTACTCCTACGAGCAGTACTTC
TRBJ1-2	.	.	TRBV29-1	CSVAEAINYGYTF	TGCAGCGTTGCCGAGGCCATTAACTATGGCTACACCTTC
TRBJ2-2	TRBD2	.	TRBV29-1	CSVEAGGLYTGELFF	TGCAGCGTTGAAGCGGGAGGTCTGTATACCGGGGAGCTGTTTTTT
TRBJ1-4	TRBD1	.	TRBV19	CASRRGPGQGIPNEKLFF	TGTGCCAGTAGGAGGGGTCCGGGACAGGGGATCCCGAATGAAAAACTGTTTTTT